The next 9 T cell receptor beta chains were all read from a single sample in a study of cytomegalovirus exposure and HLA in healthy donors. PCR employed 60 Vbeta and 13 Jbeta primers. Method: immunoSEQ multiplex PCR; TCRdb's copy keeps in-frame clones and lacks some. Here the sample spans about 120,000 clones, 74% being singletons. Source material: PBMCs. All receptors come from a man in his forties or fifties in good health and CMV-seropositive.

This clone turned up a few times. The rearrangement joins TRBV19 to TRBJ1-6; 7 nucleotides agree with TRBD1. Germline lookup yields CDR1 LNHDA and CDR2 SQIVND (reference sequence). The CDR3 extends over 14 amino acids. Losses at the gene ends were 5 bases for V and 10 bases for J; bases not matched to a gene: 8. CDR3 in DNA: TGTGCCAGTAGTTCCGCAGGGGGTGAGTCACCCCTCCACTTT. Its translation is CASSSAGGESPLHF.

Worth noting for this clone: The identical CDR3 is also encoded by other nucleotide sequences in the sample. The chain recombines TRBV5-1 with TRBJ2-3; D unclear. Trimming took 0 bases from V and 2 from J, leaving 7 bases between them. The CDR3 is 14 residues long. In germline, CDR1 is SGHRS, CDR2 YFSETQ. In DNA form, the CDR3 reads TGCGCCAGCAGCTTGGCCCAGGTCACAGATACGCAGTATTTT. Amino acids: CASSLAQVTDTQYF.

This chain connects TRBV28 to TRBJ1-1; D is perhaps TRBD1 (6 bases). This CDR3 is 13 amino acids long. The V end was cut by 6 bases, the J end by 8 bases, with 16 bases between. Germline CDR1 reads MDHEN; CDR2 reads SYDVKM. For the CDR3, the DNA is TGTGCCAGCAGCCGACCCACAGGGTCGGAAGCTTTCTTT. This encodes CASSRPTGSEAFF.

The chain uses TRBV11-2 and TRBJ2-5; D is possibly TRBD2 (5 bases). Trimming cost V 5 bases and J 5 bases, with 12 bases left between them. The germline CDR1 and CDR2 sequences are SGHAT and FQNNGV. CDR3 length: 13 amino acids. CDR3 in DNA: TGTGCCAGCAGCCGGACTTGGAGGGAGACCCAGTACTTC. Its translation is CASSRTWRETQYF.

The V and J genes are TRBV6-6 and TRBJ2-7, with a possible D match to TRBD2 (7 bases). Germline V gene lookup returns CDR1 MNHNY and CDR2 SVGAGI (reference sequence). V was clipped by 6 bases and J by 4 bases, with 19 bases between them. This CDR3 is 15 amino acids long. The chain's CDR3 is CASSLIGGASYEQYF. DNA for the CDR3: TGTGCCAGCAGCCTCATAGGGGGGGCCTCTTACGAGCAGTACTTC.

The chain employs TRBV5-1 and TRBJ2-3; 9 nucleotides match TRBD1. With 10 bases clipped from V and 2 bases from J, the junction kept 8 bases outside the gene matches. The germline V gene has CDR1 SGHRS and CDR2 YFSETQ. The CDR3 is made up of 14 amino acids. CDR3 DNA sequence: TGCGCCTCAGGGGGACAGGGAACCACAGATACGCAGTATTTT. Translating it yields CASGGQGTTDTQYF.

CDR3 residues: CASSSGPGHSYNEQFF. CDR3 DNA: TGTGCCAGCAGCTCAGGGCCGGGCCACTCCTACAATGAGCAGTTCTTC. The chain combines TRBV11-2 with TRBJ2-1, with D possibly being TRBD1 (5 bases). The CDR3 extends over 16 amino acids. Germline V CDR1 and CDR2: SGHAT, FQNNGV. V was shortened by 4 bases and J by 0 bases, with 13 bases between the two germline ends. Complete variable domain (other parts from reference TRBV11-2 and TRBJ2-1): EAGVAQSPRYKIIEKRQSVAFWCNPISGHATLYWYQQILGQGPKLLIQFQNNGVVDDSQLPKDRFSAERLKGVDSTLKIQPAKLEDSAVYLCASSSGPGHSYNEQFFGPGTRLTVL.

The V and J genes are TRBV28 and TRBJ1-6, with TRBD1 matching 10 bases. Germline V gene sequence: CDR1 MDHEN, CDR2 SYDVKM. CDR3 size: 16 residues. After removal of 5 bases from V and 13 bases from J, the junction contained 14 bases not matched to a gene. This CDR3 is CASSLLGGTGAMPLHF. In DNA form, the CDR3 reads TGTGCCAGCAGTCTACTGGGGGGGACAGGGGCTATGCCCCTCCACTTT.

The chain carries TRBV6-4 and TRBJ1-6; TRBD1 matches 8 bases. V shed 6 bases, J shed 9 bases, and the junction held 7 bases outside the gene matches. The CDR3 length is 14 residues. Germline V lookup: CDR1 MRHNA, CDR2 SNTAGT. CDR3 amino acids: CASSTQGAGSPLHF. CDR3 bases: TGTGCCAGCAGCACTCAGGGGGCCGGTTCACCCCTCCACTTT.